This T cell receptor (beta chain) was identified during a study of post-analysis software for immune sequencing data. For the study at large: Patients had relapsing-remitting, secondary progressive or progressive-relapsing multiple sclerosis; some lacked subtype.

Libraries were made from TCR beta cDNA, and they carried unique molecular identifiers. TCRdb processed the PCR reads anew with MiXCR; each CDR3 protein has one entry. This table has 350,000 to 450,000 distinct CDR3 sequences, 30% to 45% appearing once. This clonotype was seen a handful of times. As yet, its antigen is unknown. Findings and limits, study-wide: In patients, TRBV5-6, TRBV5-1 and TRBV20-1 belonged to five TRBV segments found more frequently than in controls.

Trimming stripped 0 bases from V and 0 bases from J, with 12 bases between. The CDR3 has 16 amino acids. CDR1 DFQATT and CDR2 SNEGSKA come from the germline V gene (reference sequence). The sequence derives from a girl aged 10 to 17 with multiple sclerosis. The chain is built from TRBV20-1 and TRBJ1-5, with D uncertain. The sequenced sample consisted of blood. The CDR3 region has the DNA TGCAGTGCTAGAGATTCAGATCGACATAGCAATCAGCCCCAGCATTTT. It specifies CSARDSDRHSNQPQHF.